The T cell receptor beta chain under discussion was sequenced for a study of CD8+ T cells in alopecia areata. Turning to the study itself: Treatment of the treated patients consisted of oral tofacitinib, 5 to 10 mg twice daily. Tofacitinib exposure lasted 6 to 18 months, followed by 6 months off drug. Patients given treatment had severity scored by the percentage of scalp area affected.

V was pared by 7 bases and J by 1 base, with 11 bases between. CDR3 size: 14 residues. Germline CDR1 and CDR2: SNHLY and FYNNEI. Extracted RNA was reverse transcribed into cDNA, the sequencing template. Produced via immunoSEQ multiplex PCR; TCRdb's table is partial and in-frame only. This table has 90,000 to 150,000 clones, about 50% appearing once. As to treatment: oral pan-JAK inhibitor, 5-10 mg twice daily. Punch biopsies of lesional scalp, plus peripheral blood, were taken from alopecia areata patients. This receptor was taken from a human donor with alopecia areata. The specimen comprised CD4+ T cells sorted from blood, sampled at week 4, from a patient treated with tofacitinib. V usage is TRBV2 and J usage is TRBJ2-4, with D maybe TRBD2 (5 bases). The CDR3 spells CASMTPGAKNIQYF. Here the CDR3 DNA reads TGTGCCAGCATGACACCGGGGGCCAAAAACATTCAGTACTTC.